The 22 T cell receptor beta chains in this list originate from one sample, sequenced in a study of T cell responses to AZD1222 COVID-19 vaccine. Method: immunoSEQ multiplex PCR; TCRdb's copy keeps in-frame clones and lacks some. Of roughly 140,000 clones listed, about 91% are singletons. Sequenced material: peripheral blood, taken on day 0 of AZD1222 vaccination. These receptors all stem from an adult in good health.

The V gene is TRBV3-1 (or the pseudogene TRBV3-2), the J gene TRBJ1-5; D is perhaps TRBD1 (6 bases). There are 14 residues in the CDR3. Trimming took off 5 bases at V and 0 bases at J, with 8 bases between the two ends. Germline V CDR1 and CDR2: LGHDT, YNNKEL (reference sequence). The CDR3 DNA follows: TGTGCCAGCAGCGGACAGCTTAGCAATCAGCCCCAGCATTTT. It translates to CASSGQLSNQPQHF.

The chain uses TRBV7-2 and TRBJ2-7, with 7 bases fitting TRBD1. V dropped 5 bases and J dropped 1; count of bases not matched to a gene: 11. The CDR3 consists of 16 residues. Germline V gives CDR1 SGHTA, CDR2 FQGNSA. The CDR3 sequence: CASSRETGTASYEQYF. For the CDR3, the DNA is TGTGCCAGCAGCCGCGAAACCGGGACAGCGTCCTACGAGCAGTACTTC. Variable domain in full (rest from reference TRBV7-2 and TRBJ2-7): GAGVSQSPSNKVTEKGKDVELRCDPISGHTALYWYRQSLGQGLEFLIYFQGNSAPDKSGLPSDRFSAERTGGSVSTLTIQRTQQEDSAVYLCASSRETGTASYEQYFGPGTRLTVT.

The chain employs TRBV6-5 and TRBJ1-1, with D perhaps matching TRBD1 (6 bases). Trimming stripped 6 bases from V and 3 bases from J, with 17 bases between. The CDR3 loop spans 15 amino acids. Germline V lookup: CDR1 MNHEY, CDR2 SVGAGI. The CDR3 DNA follows: TGTGCCAGCAGGGACGGGGGGGGCGCGGACACTGAAGCTTTCTTT. Its protein is CASRDGGGADTEAFF.

The rearrangement joins TRBV4-3 to TRBJ2-7; D is unresolved. CDR1 LGHNA and CDR2 YSLEER come from the germline V gene. The CDR3 is 13 amino acids. V shed 3 bases and J shed 1 base, with 7 bases lying between them. The CDR3 reads CASSHTDSYEQYF. CDR3 nucleotide sequence: TGCGCCAGCAGCCATACCGATTCCTACGAGCAGTACTTC.

The V call is TRBV20-1, the J call TRBJ1-6, with D unclear. This CDR3 is 11 amino acids long. V lost 3 bases and J 9 bases, leaving 6 bases between the germline ends. Per the germline V gene, CDR1 is DFQATT and CDR2 is SNEGSKA (reference sequence). CDR3 amino acids: CSASGSSPLHF. The CDR3 region has the DNA TGCAGTGCTAGTGGGAGTTCACCCCTCCACTTT.

This clone was found many times. The V and J genes are TRBV2 and TRBJ2-7, with TRBD1 matching 8 bases. Germline V gene sequence: CDR1 SNHLY, CDR2 FYNNEI. The V gene end was trimmed by 6 bases and the J gene end by 4 bases; junction bases not matched to a gene: 11. The CDR3 has 15 residues. The CDR3 DNA reads as TGTGCCAGCAGGGCCAGTGTCGGGACAGGTTACGAGCAGTACTTC. Translation gives CASRASVGTGYEQYF.

The genes are TRBV7-2 and TRBJ2-2; D perhaps matches TRBD1 (5 bases). Trimming removed 3 bases from V and 4 bases from J, with 9 bases in between. The CDR3 sequence is 14 residues long. From germline, CDR1 is SGHTA and CDR2 FQGNSA. DNA for the CDR3: TGTGCCAGCAGCTTGCAGGGCATCACCGGGGAGCTGTTTTTT. It is translated as CASSLQGITGELFF.

The chain is built from TRBV28 and TRBJ2-4; TRBD1 matches 9 bases. Germline assignment: CDR1 MDHEN and CDR2 SYDVKM. This CDR3 contains 16 residues. Unmatched junction bases numbered 11, after V lost 4 bases and J lost 7 bases. CDR3 bases: TGTGCCAGCAGTTCCGCTCCGGGACAGGGTAGCAACATTCAGTACTTC. The encoded protein is CASSSAPGQGSNIQYF. Together with reference TRBV28 and TRBJ2-4, the CDR3 gives the full variable domain: DVKVTQSSRYLVKRTGEKVFLECVQDMDHENMFWYRQDPGLGLRLIYFSYDVKMKEKGDIPEGYSVSREKKERFSLILESASTNQTSMYLCASSSAPGQGSNIQYFGAGTRLSVL.

V is TRBV11-1 and J is TRBJ2-3; the match to TRBD2 covers 11 bases. J gave up 5 bases and V 5 bases, and 6 bases lay outside the gene matches. The CDR3 length is 15 residues. Germline values: CDR1 SGHAT, CDR2 FQDESV (reference sequence). CDR3 sequence (DNA): TGTGCCAGCAGCCAAATAGCGGGAGGGATAGATACGCAGTATTTT. Its translation is CASSQIAGGIDTQYF.

The chain uses TRBV9 and TRBJ2-3; D is perhaps TRBD2 (5 bases). CDR1 SGDLS and CDR2 YYNGEE come from the germline V gene. The CDR3 extends over 13 amino acids. Trimming removed 4 bases from V and 4 bases from J, with 10 bases in between. The CDR3, as DNA: TGTGCCAGCAGCACCGGAGCGGCAGATACGCAGTATTTT. Translating gives CASSTGAADTQYF.

The gene calls are TRBV27 and TRBJ1-6, with D unclear. V was clipped by 5 bases and J by 0 bases, with 8 bases between them. Germline V lookup: CDR1 MNHEY, CDR2 SMNVEV (reference sequence). The CDR3 extends over 15 amino acids. CDR3 sequence (DNA): TGTGCCAGCAGTCCCCCCCGCTCCTATAATTCACCCCTCCACTTT. Translation gives CASSPPRSYNSPLHF.

The chain joins TRBV19 to TRBJ1-2; 9 bases fit TRBD1. V trimming: 5 bases; J trimming: 6 bases; junction bases outside the gene matches: 7. Germline CDR1 and CDR2: LNHDA and SQIVND (reference sequence). CDR3 length: 14 residues. CDR3 sequence (DNA): TGTGCCAGTAGTCGAAACAGGGGGCGCAATGGCTACACCTTC. It yields the protein CASSRNRGRNGYTF. Full variable domain (outside the CDR3, taken from reference TRBV19 and TRBJ1-2): DGGITQSPKYLFRKEGQNVTLSCEQNLNHDAMYWYRQDPGQGLRLIYYSQIVNDFQKGDIAEGYSVSREKKESFPLTVTSAQKNPTAFYLCASSRNRGRNGYTFGSGTRLTVV.

The chain couples TRBV6-2 or TRBV6-3 to TRBJ2-5; D could derive from TRBD1 or TRBD2 (5 bases each). With 5 bases removed from V and 1 base from J, the gap between germline ends came to 8 bases. The CDR3 is 13 amino acids. From germline, CDR1 is MNHEY and CDR2 SVGEGT. CDR3 residues: CASSRDRQETQYF. The CDR3 DNA follows: TGTGCCAGCAGTCGGGACCGCCAAGAGACCCAGTACTTC.

This clone was observed once. V and J are TRBV9 and TRBJ2-1; TRBD2 aligns across 7 bases. After removal of 0 bases from V and 0 bases from J, the junction contained 6 bases not matched to a gene. The CDR3 has 17 residues. Germline V lookup: CDR1 SGDLS, CDR2 YYNGEE. CDR3 sequence reads: CASSVELSGGSYNEQFF. CDR3 in DNA: TGTGCCAGCAGCGTAGAGCTTTCGGGAGGCTCCTACAATGAGCAGTTCTTC.

The chain employs TRBV7-6 and TRBJ2-3; 7 positions match TRBD2. The CDR3 extends over 17 amino acids. The V and J ends lost 2 bases and 6 bases, in that order; junction bases with no gene match: 14. CDR1 is SGHVS and CDR2 is FNYEAQ in the germline V gene. The CDR3 DNA reads TGTGCCAGCAGCTTATCCGTAAGACGGGAGGACCAGGATACGCAGTATTTT. Translated: CASSLSVRREDQDTQYF.

This chain's CDR3 is CASSPTVSSYNEQFF. The CDR3 coding sequence is TGCGCCAGCAGCCCGACTGTAAGCTCCTACAATGAGCAGTTCTTC. This chain connects TRBV4-3 to TRBJ2-1; D remains unclear. The CDR3 is 15 amino acids. Between the trimmed V and J ends, which lost 4 bases and 0 bases, there was a span of 10 bases. Germline V gene data show CDR1 as LGHNA and CDR2 as YSLEER.

The gene calls are TRBV27 and TRBJ2-1, with TRBD2 matching over 12 bases. The trim removed 6 bases at V and 5 bases at J, leaving 2 bases unmatched. The V gene's germline CDR1 is MNHEY and CDR2 SMNVEV (reference sequence). This CDR3 contains 14 residues. The CDR3 reads CASRTSGSHNEQFF. The CDR3 region has the DNA TGTGCCAGCAGGACTAGCGGGAGCCACAATGAGCAGTTCTTC.

This clone was counted once. The chain combines TRBV19 with TRBJ1-4; D possibly corresponds to TRBD1 (5 bases). V lost 7 bases to trimming and J lost 6 bases, with 9 bases between them. Germline lookup yields CDR1 LNHDA and CDR2 SQIVND (reference sequence). The CDR3 runs to 12 residues. The CDR3 DNA sequence: TGTGCCAGTACCCTCAGGGATGAAAAACTGTTTTTT. This codes for CASTLRDEKLFF.

The rearrangement links TRBV27 to TRBJ2-4; tentatively, D is TRBD1 (6 bases). V shed 7 bases and J shed 5 bases, with 15 bases lying between them. The length of the CDR3 is 14 residues. Germline V gives CDR1 MNHEY, CDR2 SMNVEV (reference sequence). CDR3: CASIGQFGENIQYF. For the CDR3, the DNA is TGTGCCAGCATAGGACAGTTCGGCGAAAACATTCAGTACTTC.

The chain has TRBV7-9 and TRBJ2-3, with D maybe TRBD1 (5 bases). The V gene's germline CDR1 is SEHNR and CDR2 FQNEAQ (reference sequence). The V end lost 5 bases, the J end lost 6 bases, and 15 bases lay between the germline ends. The CDR3 loop spans 14 amino acids. The DNA for the CDR3 is TGTGCCAGCAGCCGCGAAGGGGTCATGGATACGCAGTATTTT. Translated, it gives CASSREGVMDTQYF.

Here the CDR3 reads CASSLDNRGTEAFF. As DNA, the CDR3 is TGTGCCAGCAGCTTAGATAACAGGGGCACTGAAGCTTTCTTT. The V gene is TRBV7-2, the J gene TRBJ1-1, with 7 nucleotides matching TRBD1. The CDR3 runs to 14 residues. The V segment lost 1 base and the J segment 4 bases; nucleotides outside the gene matches: 3. CDR1 and CDR2 (germline): SGHTA, FQGNSA.

This chain uses TRBV30 with TRBJ2-3; the D gene is possibly TRBD1 (6 bases). Trimming cost V 5 bases and J 8 bases, with 20 bases left between them. The CDR3 length is 14 residues. Looked up from germline, CDR1 is GTSNPN and CDR2 is SVGIG (reference sequence). CDR3 sequence reads: CAWQTGPRAGTQYF. CDR3 DNA sequence: TGTGCCTGGCAGACAGGACCTCGAGCTGGTACGCAGTATTTT. Drawing the rest from reference TRBV30 and TRBJ2-3, the complete variable domain is SQTIHQWPATLVQPVGSPLSLECTVEGTSNPNLYWYRQAAGRGLQLLFYSVGIGQISSEVPQNLSASRPQDRQFILSSKKLLLSDSGFYLCAWQTGPRAGTQYFGPGTRLTVL.